The clone carrying this T cell receptor (beta chain) was seen a handful of times. Its antigen remains unidentified. The investigators reverse transcribed all of the isolated RNA, so they sequenced expressed TCRB transcripts. Around 3.9 million reads per sample were averaged for naive, central memory and regulatory samples. The repertoire was sequenced with immunoSEQ multiplex PCR; TCRdb's copy has only in-frame clones and lacks some. The sample carries about 240,000 clones, less than 35% recorded once. The source of the sample is a study of beta chain features in type 1 diabetes. Study results and caveats: The naive, central memory and Treg TCRB repertoires showed an apparent similarity that was greater among patients than among healthy donors. People with Type 1 diabetes carried modestly yet significantly shorter TCRB CDR3s in all four CD4+ subsets.

V was shortened by 0 bases and J by 3 bases, with 9 bases between the two germline ends. CDR1 LGHNA and CDR2 YSLEER come from the germline V gene. The CDR3 length is 15 residues. It was one heparinised blood draw, averaging roughly 100 mL, that each donor gave. Sequencing was performed on central memory CD4+ T cells from blood. J is TRBJ2-1 and V is TRBV4-3; no clear D gene. This TCR derives from a young man in good health. In DNA form, the CDR3 reads TGCGCCAGCAGCCAAGATAGGGCAATCTACAATGAGCAGTTCTTC. Translation gives CASSQDRAIYNEQFF.